This section outlines one TCR beta chain sequence together with its context. This CDR3 region has 12 residues. The V end was cut by 0 bases, the J end by 6 bases, with 6 bases between. From germline, CDR1 is SGHVS and CDR2 FNYEAQ. This specimen belongs to a study of T cells in localized non-small cell lung cancer. Here immunoSEQ multiplex PCR was the method, and the copy in TCRdb shows in-frame clones only, minus some. Of tens of thousands of clones detected, roughly four fifths appear once; the ten largest clones hold approximately 15%. The chain links TRBV7-6 to TRBJ2-7; D could derive from TRBD1 or TRBD2 (5 bases each). Sequencing used peripheral blood, obtained before any cancer treatment. The source of this sequence is a male donor aged 60 or older with stage III squamous cell lung carcinoma. CDR3 loop: CASSLAGTEQYF. The CDR3 DNA is TGTGCCAGCAGCTTAGCTGGGACCGAGCAGTACTTC.